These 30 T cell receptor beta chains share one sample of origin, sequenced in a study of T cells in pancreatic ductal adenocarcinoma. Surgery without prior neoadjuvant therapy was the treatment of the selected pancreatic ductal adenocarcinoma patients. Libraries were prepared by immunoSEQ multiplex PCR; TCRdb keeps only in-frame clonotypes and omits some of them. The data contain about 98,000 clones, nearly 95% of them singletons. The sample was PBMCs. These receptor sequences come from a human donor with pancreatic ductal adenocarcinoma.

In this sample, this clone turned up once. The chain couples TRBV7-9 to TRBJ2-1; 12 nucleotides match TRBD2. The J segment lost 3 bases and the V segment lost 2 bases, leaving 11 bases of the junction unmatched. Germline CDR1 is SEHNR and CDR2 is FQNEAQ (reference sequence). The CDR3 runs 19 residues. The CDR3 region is CASSLSLAGGKKFYNEQFF. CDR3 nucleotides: TGTGCCAGCAGCTTATCCCTAGCGGGAGGGAAAAAATTCTACAATGAGCAGTTCTTC. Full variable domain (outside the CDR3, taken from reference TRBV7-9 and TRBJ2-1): DTGVSQNPRHKITKRGQNVTFRCDPISEHNRLYWYRQTLGQGPEFLTYFQNEAQLEKSRLLSDRFSAERPKGSFSTLEIQRTEQGDSAMYLCASSLSLAGGKKFYNEQFFGPGTRLTVL.

CDR3 region: CASSRIDTNTEAFF. CDR3 nucleotide sequence: TGCGCCAGCAGCCGAATTGACACGAACACTGAAGCTTTCTTT. The chain links TRBV4-3 to TRBJ1-1; D unresolved. V dropped 4 bases and J dropped 1 base, with 10 bases sitting between them. The CDR3 length is 14 residues. Germline V CDR1 and CDR2: LGHNA, YSLEER.

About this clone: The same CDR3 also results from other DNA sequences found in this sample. The CDR3 loop reads CASSGDRVREQYF. In nucleotides, the CDR3 is TGTGCCAGCAGTGGCGACAGGGTTCGGGAGCAGTACTTC. The chain is built from TRBV2 and TRBJ2-7; 7 bases line up with TRBD1. Trimming removed 4 bases from V and 7 bases from J; junction bases left unmatched: 7. The CDR3 covers 13 residues. Germline CDR1 and CDR2: SNHLY and FYNNEI.

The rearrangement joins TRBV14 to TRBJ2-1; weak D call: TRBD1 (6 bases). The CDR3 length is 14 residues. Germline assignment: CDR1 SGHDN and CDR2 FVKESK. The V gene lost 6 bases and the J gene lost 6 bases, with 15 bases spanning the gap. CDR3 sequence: CASSLQGFGNEQFF. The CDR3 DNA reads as TGTGCCAGCAGTTTACAGGGCTTTGGCAATGAGCAGTTCTTC. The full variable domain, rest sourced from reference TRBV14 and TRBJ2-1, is EAGVTQFPSHSVIEKGQTVTLRCDPISGHDNLYWYRRVMGKEIKFLLHFVKESKQDESGMPNNRFLAERTGGTYSTLKVQPAELEDSGVYFCASSLQGFGNEQFFGPGTRLTVL.

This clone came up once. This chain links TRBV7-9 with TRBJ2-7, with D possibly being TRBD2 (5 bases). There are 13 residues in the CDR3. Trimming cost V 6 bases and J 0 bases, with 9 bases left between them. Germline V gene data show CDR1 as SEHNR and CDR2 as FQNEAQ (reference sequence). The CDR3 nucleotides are TGTGCCAGCAGGAGCGGAAGCTCCTACGAGCAGTACTTC. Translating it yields CASRSGSSYEQYF.

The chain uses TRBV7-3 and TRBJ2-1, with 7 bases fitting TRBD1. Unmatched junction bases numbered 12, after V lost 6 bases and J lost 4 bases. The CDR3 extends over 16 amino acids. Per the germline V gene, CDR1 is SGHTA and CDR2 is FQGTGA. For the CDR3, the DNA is TGTGCCAGCAGTCCCGGACCCACAGGGGCTTACAATGAGCAGTTCTTC. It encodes CASSPGPTGAYNEQFF. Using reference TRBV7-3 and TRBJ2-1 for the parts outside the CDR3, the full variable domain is GAGVSQTPSNKVTEKGKYVELRCDPISGHTALYWYRQSLGQGPEFLIYFQGTGAADDSGLPNDRFFAVRPEGSVSTLKIQRTERGDSAVYLCASSPGPTGAYNEQFFGPGTRLTVL.

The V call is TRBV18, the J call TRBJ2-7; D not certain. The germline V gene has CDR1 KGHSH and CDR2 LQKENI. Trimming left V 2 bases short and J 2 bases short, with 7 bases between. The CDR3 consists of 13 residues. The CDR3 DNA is TGTGCCAGCTCACCAGGCACCACCTACGAGCAGTACTTC. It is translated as CASSPGTTYEQYF.

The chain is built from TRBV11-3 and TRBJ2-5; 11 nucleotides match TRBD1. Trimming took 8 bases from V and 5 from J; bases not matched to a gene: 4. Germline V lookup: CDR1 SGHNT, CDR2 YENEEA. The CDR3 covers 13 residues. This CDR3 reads CASGQGATETQYF. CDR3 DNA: TGTGCCAGCGGACAGGGGGCGACGGAGACCCAGTACTTC. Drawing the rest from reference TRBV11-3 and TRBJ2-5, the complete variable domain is EAGVVQSPRYKIIEKKQPVAFWCNPISGHNTLYWYLQNLGQGPELLIRYENEEAVDDSQLPKDRFSAERLKGVDSTLKIQPAELGDSAVYLCASGQGATETQYFGPGTRLLVL.

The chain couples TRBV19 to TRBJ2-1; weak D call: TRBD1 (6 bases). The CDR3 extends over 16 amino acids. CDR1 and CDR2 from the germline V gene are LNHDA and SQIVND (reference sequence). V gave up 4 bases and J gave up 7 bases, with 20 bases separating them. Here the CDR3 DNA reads TGTGCCAGTAGTACGGGACACAATTTACGGCATAATGAGCAGTTCTTC. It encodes CASSTGHNLRHNEQFF.

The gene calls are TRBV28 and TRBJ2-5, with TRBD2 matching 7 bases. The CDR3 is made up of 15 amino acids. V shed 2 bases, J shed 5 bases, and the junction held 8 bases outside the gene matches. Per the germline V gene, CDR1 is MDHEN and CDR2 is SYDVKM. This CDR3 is CASSLGGGGVETQYF. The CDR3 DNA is TGTGCCAGCAGTTTAGGCGGGGGAGGGGTGGAGACCCAGTACTTC.

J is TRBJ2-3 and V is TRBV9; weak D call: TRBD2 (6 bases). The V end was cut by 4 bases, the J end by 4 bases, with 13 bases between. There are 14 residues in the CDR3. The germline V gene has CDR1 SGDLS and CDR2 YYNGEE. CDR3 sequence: CASSHPGAADTQYF. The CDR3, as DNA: TGTGCCAGCAGCCACCCGGGAGCGGCAGATACGCAGTATTTT.

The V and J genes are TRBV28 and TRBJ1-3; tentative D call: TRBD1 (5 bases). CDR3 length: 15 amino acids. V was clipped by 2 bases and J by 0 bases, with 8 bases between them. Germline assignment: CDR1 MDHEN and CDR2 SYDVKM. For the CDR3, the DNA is TGTGCCAGCAGTTTACCACAGGCCTCTGGAAACACCATATATTTT. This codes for CASSLPQASGNTIYF.

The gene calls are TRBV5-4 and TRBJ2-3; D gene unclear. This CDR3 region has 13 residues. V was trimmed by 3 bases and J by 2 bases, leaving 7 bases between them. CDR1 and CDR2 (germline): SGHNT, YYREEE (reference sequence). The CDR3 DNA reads TGTGCCAGCAGCTCTCAGGTCACAGATACGCAGTATTTT. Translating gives CASSSQVTDTQYF.

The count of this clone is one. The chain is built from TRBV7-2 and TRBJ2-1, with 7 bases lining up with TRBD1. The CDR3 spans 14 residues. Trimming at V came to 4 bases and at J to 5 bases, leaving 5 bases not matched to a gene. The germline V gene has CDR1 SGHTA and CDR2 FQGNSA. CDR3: CASSYGQANNEQFF. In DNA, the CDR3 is TGTGCCAGCAGCTATGGACAGGCCAACAATGAGCAGTTCTTC.

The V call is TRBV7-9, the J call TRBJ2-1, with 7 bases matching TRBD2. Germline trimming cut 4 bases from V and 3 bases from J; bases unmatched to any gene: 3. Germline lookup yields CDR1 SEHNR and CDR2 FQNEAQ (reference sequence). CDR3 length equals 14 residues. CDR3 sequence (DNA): TGTGCCAGCAGCTCCCGGGACTACTACAATGAGCAGTTCTTC. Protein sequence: CASSSRDYYNEQFF. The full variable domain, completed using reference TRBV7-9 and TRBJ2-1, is DTGVSQNPRHKITKRGQNVTFRCDPISEHNRLYWYRQTLGQGPEFLTYFQNEAQLEKSRLLSDRFSAERPKGSFSTLEIQRTEQGDSAMYLCASSSRDYYNEQFFGPGTRLTVL.

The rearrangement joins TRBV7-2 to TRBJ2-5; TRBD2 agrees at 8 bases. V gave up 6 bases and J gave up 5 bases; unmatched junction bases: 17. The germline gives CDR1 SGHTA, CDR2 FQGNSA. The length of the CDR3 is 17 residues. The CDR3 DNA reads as TGTGCCAGCAGTCAAGACGGCGGGGGGTCTTTTAGGGAGACCCAGTACTTC. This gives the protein CASSQDGGGSFRETQYF.

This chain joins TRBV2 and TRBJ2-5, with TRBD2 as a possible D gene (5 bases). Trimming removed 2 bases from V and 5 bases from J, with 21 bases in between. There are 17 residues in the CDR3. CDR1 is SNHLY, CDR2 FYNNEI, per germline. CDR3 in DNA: TGTGCCAGCAGTGAAATGCAGACGGGAACATTAGGGGAGACCCAGTACTTC. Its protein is CASSEMQTGTLGETQYF.

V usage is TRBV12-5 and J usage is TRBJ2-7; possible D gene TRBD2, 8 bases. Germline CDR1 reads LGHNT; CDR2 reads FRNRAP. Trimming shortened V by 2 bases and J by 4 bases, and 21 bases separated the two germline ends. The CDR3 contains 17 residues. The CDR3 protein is CASGLPQGTRRVYEQYF. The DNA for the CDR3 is TGTGCTAGTGGTTTGCCACAGGGGACTAGACGAGTGTACGAGCAGTACTTC.

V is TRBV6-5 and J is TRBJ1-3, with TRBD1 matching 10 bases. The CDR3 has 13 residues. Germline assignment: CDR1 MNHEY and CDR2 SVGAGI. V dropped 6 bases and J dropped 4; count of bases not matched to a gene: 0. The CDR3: CASRGQGGNTIYF. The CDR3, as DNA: TGTGCCAGCAGGGGACAGGGGGGAAACACCATATATTTT.

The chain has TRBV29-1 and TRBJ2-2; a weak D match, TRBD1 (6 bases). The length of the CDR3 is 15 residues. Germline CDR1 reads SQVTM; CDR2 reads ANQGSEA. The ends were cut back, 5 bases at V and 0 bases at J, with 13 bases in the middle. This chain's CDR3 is CSVQAGAANTGELFF. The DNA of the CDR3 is TGCAGCGTTCAGGCAGGGGCTGCGAACACCGGGGAGCTGTTTTTT.

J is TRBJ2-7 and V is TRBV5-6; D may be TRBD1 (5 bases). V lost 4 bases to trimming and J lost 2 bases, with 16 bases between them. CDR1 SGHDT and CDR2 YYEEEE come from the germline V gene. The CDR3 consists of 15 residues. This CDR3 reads CASSLPTDRTYEQYF. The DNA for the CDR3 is TGTGCCAGCAGCCTCCCGACAGACAGAACCTACGAGCAGTACTTC.

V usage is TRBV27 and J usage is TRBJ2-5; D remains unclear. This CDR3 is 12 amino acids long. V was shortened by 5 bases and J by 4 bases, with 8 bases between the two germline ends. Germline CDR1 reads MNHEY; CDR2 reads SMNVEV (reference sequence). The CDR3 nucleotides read TGTGCCAGCAGTCGCGATCGAGAGACCCAGTACTTC. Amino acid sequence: CASSRDRETQYF.

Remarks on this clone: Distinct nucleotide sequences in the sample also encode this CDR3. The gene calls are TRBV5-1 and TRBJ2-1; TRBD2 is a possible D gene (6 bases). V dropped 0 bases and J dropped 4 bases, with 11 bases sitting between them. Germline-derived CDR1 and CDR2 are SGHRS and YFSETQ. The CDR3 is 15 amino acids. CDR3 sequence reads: CASSLGGTSYNEQFF. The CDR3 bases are TGCGCCAGCAGCTTGGGTGGGACTTCTTACAATGAGCAGTTCTTC.

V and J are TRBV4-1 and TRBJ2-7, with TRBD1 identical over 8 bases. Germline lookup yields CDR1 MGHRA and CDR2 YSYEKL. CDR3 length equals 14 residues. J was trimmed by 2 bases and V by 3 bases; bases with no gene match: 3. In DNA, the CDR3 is TGCGCCAGCAGCCACCCGGGACAGGCCTACGAGCAGTACTTC. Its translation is CASSHPGQAYEQYF.

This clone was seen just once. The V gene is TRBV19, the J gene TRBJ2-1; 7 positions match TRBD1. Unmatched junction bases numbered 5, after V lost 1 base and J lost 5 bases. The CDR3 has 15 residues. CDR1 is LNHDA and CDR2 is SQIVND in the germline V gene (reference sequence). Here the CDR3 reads CASSIALQGNNEQFF. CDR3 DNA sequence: TGTGCCAGTAGTATAGCCCTACAGGGGAACAATGAGCAGTTCTTC.

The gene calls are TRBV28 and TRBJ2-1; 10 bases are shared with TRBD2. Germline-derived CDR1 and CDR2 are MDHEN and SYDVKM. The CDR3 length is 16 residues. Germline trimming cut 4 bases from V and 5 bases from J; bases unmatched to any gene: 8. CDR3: CASSSKREGVHNEQFF. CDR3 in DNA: TGTGCCAGCAGTTCTAAGCGGGAGGGCGTCCACAATGAGCAGTTCTTC.

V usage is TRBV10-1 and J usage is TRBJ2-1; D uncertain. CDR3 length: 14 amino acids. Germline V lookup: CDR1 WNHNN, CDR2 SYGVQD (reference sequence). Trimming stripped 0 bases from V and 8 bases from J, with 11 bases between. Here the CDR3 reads CASSESIMRDEQFF. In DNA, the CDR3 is TGCGCCAGCAGTGAGTCGATTATGAGAGATGAGCAGTTCTTC.

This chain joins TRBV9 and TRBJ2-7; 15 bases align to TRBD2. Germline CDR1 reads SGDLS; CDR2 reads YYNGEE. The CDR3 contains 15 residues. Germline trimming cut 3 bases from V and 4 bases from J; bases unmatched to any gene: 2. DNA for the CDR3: TGTGCCAGCAGCGAGGGGACTAGCGGGAGGTACGAGCAGTACTTC. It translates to CASSEGTSGRYEQYF.

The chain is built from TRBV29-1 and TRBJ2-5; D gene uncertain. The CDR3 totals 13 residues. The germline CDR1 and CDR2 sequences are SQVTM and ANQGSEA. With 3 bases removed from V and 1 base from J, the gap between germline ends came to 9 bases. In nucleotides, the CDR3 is TGCAGCGTTGATTCGGTCGGCCAAGAGACCCAGTACTTC. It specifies CSVDSVGQETQYF.

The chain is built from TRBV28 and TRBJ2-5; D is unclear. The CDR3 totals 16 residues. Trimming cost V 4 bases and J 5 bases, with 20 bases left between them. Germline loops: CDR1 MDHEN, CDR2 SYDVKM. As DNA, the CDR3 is TGTGCCAGCAGTTCTCCGACTCGCCGAGTTACGGAGACCCAGTACTTC. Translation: CASSSPTRRVTETQYF.